Listed below are T cell receptor beta chains from one sample, sequenced in a study of response to subunit inactivated influenza vaccine. One entry per CDR3 protein results from TCRdb running MiXCR on the RT-PCR reads. The sample shows 550,000 to 800,000 distinct CDR3 sequences, about a sixth of them seen only once. Specimen: PBMCs from blood, collected 12 days after vaccination. These receptors were collected from a man aged 50 to 60 who received an inactivated influenza vaccine. The CDR3 runs from the conserved cysteine through the conserved F or W. A D gene is named only where the DNA matches it firmly. Part of the rows lack a size; the others show once, few, many or a class for expanded clones.

clone_size d_call j_call v_call cdr3_aa cdr3_nt
few TRBD1 TRBJ1-2 TRBV11-1 CASSSGQTLSMGGYTF TGTGCCAGCAGCTCGGGACAGACCCTATCTATGGGTGGCTACACCTTC
NA NA TRBJ2-7 TRBV20-1 CSATADTLYEQYF TGCAGTGCTACAGCGGACACACTCTACGAGCAGTACTTC
NA NA TRBJ2-7 TRBV19 CATSKASYEQYF TGTGCCACCAGTAAAGCAAGCTACGAGCAGTACTTC
NA TRBD1 TRBJ2-2 TRBV12-3/TRBV12-4 CATRTGDHTGELFF TGTGCCACCAGGACAGGCGACCACACCGGGGAGCTGTTTTTT
NA NA TRBJ1-3 TRBV12-3/TRBV12-4 CASSGTGLSSGNTIYF TGTGCCAGCAGTGGCACGGGACTGAGCTCTGGAAACACCATATATTTT
few TRBD1 TRBJ1-4 TRBV4-2 CASSQGRFGTGTEKLFF TGTGCCAGCAGCCAAGGCAGGTTTGGGACAGGGACTGAAAAACTGTTTTTT
NA NA TRBJ1-5 TRBV5-5 CASSLVQNSNQPQHF TGTGCCAGCAGCTTGGTACAGAATAGCAATCAGCCCCAGCATTTT
NA NA TRBJ2-3 TRBV5-1 CASSLAATTDTQYF TGCGCCAGCAGCTTGGCCGCGACTACAGATACGCAGTATTTT
many NA TRBJ2-1 TRBV5-1 CASSLGQDYNEQFF TGCGCCAGCAGCTTGGGGCAGGATTACAATGAGCAGTTCTTC
NA NA TRBJ2-4 TRBV11-2 CASSFFLFRGGAENIQYF TGTGCCAGCAGCTTCTTCCTGTTCAGGGGTGGCGCAGAAAACATTCAGTACTTC
many NA TRBJ1-2 TRBV3-1 CASSYDGVRDGYGYTF TGTGCCAGCAGTTACGACGGGGTTCGGGATGGCTATGGCTACACCTTC
NA TRBD1 TRBJ2-4 TRBV30 CAWSGTVYNIQYF TGTGCCTGGAGCGGGACAGTGTATAACATTCAGTACTTC
NA NA TRBJ1-3 TRBV4-3 CASSPGGAGNTIYF TGCGCCAGCAGTCCCGGAGGCGCTGGAAACACCATATATTTT
NA NA TRBJ2-7 TRBV5-1 CASSLVPASYEQYF TGCGCCAGCAGCTTGGTTCCAGCTTCCTACGAGCAGTACTTC
NA NA TRBJ2-1 TRBV20-1 CSARTATYNEQFF TGCAGTGCGAGGACAGCTACCTACAATGAGCAGTTCTTC
NA TRBD2 TRBJ2-7 TRBV28 CASSDGPGVAGVEQYF TGTGCCAGCAGTGATGGCCCTGGGGTAGCGGGAGTGGAGCAGTACTTC
NA NA TRBJ2-5 TRBV28 CASSFYDRAAQYF TGTGCCAGCAGTTTTTATGACCGGGCGGCCCAGTACTTC
few TRBD1 TRBJ1-4 TRBV3-1 CASSPTGSFEKLFF TGTGCCAGCAGCCCGACAGGGAGCTTTGAAAAACTGTTTTTT
NA NA TRBJ1-1 TRBV29-1 CSVEDQGTTEAFF TGCAGCGTTGAAGACCAGGGGACCACTGAAGCTTTCTTT
NA NA TRBJ2-7 TRBV6-2/TRBV6-3 CASTNGVRESEQYF TGTGCCAGCACCAACGGGGTCAGGGAAAGCGAGCAGTACTTC
few NA TRBJ1-5 TRBV20-1 CSALTQTGSNQPQHF TGCAGTGCTCTGACTCAAACTGGTAGCAATCAGCCCCAGCATTTT
few NA TRBJ2-3 TRBV20-1 CSARPEELYTDTQYF TGCAGTGCTAGACCAGAAGAACTCTACACAGATACGCAGTATTTT
NA TRBD1 TRBJ1-5 TRBV20-1 CSASRGQGADQPQHF TGCAGTGCTAGCAGGGGTCAGGGGGCAGATCAGCCCCAGCATTTT